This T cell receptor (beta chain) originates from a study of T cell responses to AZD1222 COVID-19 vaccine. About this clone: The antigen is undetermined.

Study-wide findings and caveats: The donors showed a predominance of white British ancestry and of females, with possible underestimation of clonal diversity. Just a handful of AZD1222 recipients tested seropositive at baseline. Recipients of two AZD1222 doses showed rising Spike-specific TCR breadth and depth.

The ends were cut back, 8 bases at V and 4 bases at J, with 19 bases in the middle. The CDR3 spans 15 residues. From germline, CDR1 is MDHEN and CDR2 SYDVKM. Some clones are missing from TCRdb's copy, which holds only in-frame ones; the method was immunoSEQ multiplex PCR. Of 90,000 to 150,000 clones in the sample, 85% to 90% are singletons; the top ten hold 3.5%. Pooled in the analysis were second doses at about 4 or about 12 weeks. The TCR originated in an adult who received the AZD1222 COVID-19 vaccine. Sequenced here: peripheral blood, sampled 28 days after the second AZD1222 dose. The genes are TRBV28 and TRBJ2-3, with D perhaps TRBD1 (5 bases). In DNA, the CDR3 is TGTGCCAGCGCATCCGGCCCCAGGGCGGCAGATACGCAGTATTTT. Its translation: CASASGPRAADTQYF.